This TCR beta chain originates from a study of cytomegalovirus exposure and HLA in healthy donors. PCR amplification relied on 60 Vbeta primers (plus 13 Jbeta primers). Profiled with immunoSEQ multiplex PCR; TCRdb holds only in-frame clones, not every one. Of about 140,000 clones in the sample, around 75% were seen once. This CDR3 region has 13 residues. Germline V lookup: CDR1 KGHSH, CDR2 LQKENI. Trimming pared 8 bases from V and 4 bases from J, leaving 11 bases between. This clone was seen only a few times. The target antigen is unknown. Study-wide results and limits: There were 150 or so TCR beta chains listed as cytomegalovirus-associated. DRB1 had the most TCR associations and HLA-C the fewest, a later analysis found, with rates varying by HLA locus.

V gene TRBV18 combines with J gene TRBJ1-4; D is unclear. The origin of this receptor is a man aged 35 to 55 in good health and CMV-seronegative. Material for sequencing was PBMCs. In DNA, the CDR3 is TGTGCCAGCGTGGCAGGCCTTAATGAAAAACTGTTTTTT. The encoded protein is CASVAGLNEKLFF.